This T cell receptor (beta chain) derives from a study of control samples from healthy donors and cancer patients. Germline CDR1 is MDHEN and CDR2 is SYDVKM. The CDR3 sequence is 14 residues long. Deletions cut 5 bases from V and 4 bases from J, with 15 bases between. Assay: immunoSEQ multiplex PCR; the TCRdb copy retains only in-frame clones and omits some. The sample shows 130,000 to 150,000 clones, approximately 92% of them seen only once. This chain links TRBV28 with TRBJ2-7, with unresolved D. This sequence originates from a young man in good health. Sequences were obtained from blood. CDR3: CASSPTQRRYEQYF. DNA of the CDR3: TGTGCCAGCAGTCCGACCCAAAGACGGTACGAGCAGTACTTC. Complete variable domain (other parts from reference TRBV28 and TRBJ2-7): DVKVTQSSRYLVKRTGEKVFLECVQDMDHENMFWYRQDPGLGLRLIYFSYDVKMKEKGDIPEGYSVSREKKERFSLILESASTNQTSMYLCASSPTQRRYEQYFGPGTRLTVT.